The source of this T cell receptor (beta chain) is a study of metastatic and nonmetastatic thyroid tumors. Germline V lookup: CDR1 SGHDN, CDR2 FVKESK. The CDR3 contains 13 residues. Via MiXCR, TCRdb re-called the PCR reads. The table has around 13,000 clones, 30% to 40% seen once. This clone has just a few counts. A much larger clone is a single base away; this may be a read error. No patient received treatment before thyroid surgery. The chain carries TRBV14 and TRBJ2-5; D is unresolved. Sequencing was performed on tumor tissue. This receptor was obtained from a male donor with papillary thyroid cancer or a benign thyroid nodule (not recorded which). Some clones in this sample may be carry-over from other donors' samples. The CDR3 sequence: CASIQTMQETQYF. The CDR3 DNA sequence: TGTGCCAGCATCCAAACCATGCAAGAGACCCAGTACTTC. The variable domain in full, with the rest retrieved from reference TRBV14 and TRBJ2-5, is EAGVTQFPSHSVIEKGQTVTLRCDPISGHDNLYWYRRVMGKEIKFLLHFVKESKQDESGMPNNRFLAERTGGTYSTLKVQPAELEDSGVYFCASIQTMQETQYFGPGTRLLVL.